This T cell receptor beta chain was obtained from a study of cytomegalovirus exposure and HLA in healthy donors. Primers: 60 Vbeta forward and 13 Jbeta reverse. Authors' analysis steps: Later, an analysis found 65 million to 85 million unique TCR beta chains, and 8.5 million to 12 million of these were shared. The assay was immunoSEQ multiplex PCR, and TCRdb's table has in-frame clones only and misses some. Clonal size and the V and J genes are those of that table, whereas D and trimming came from the DNA. Of 130,000 or so clones in the sample, approximately 72% were seen once. Findings and limits, study-wide: Most of the TCR beta V segments (in an earlier analysis) were productive either about 90% or about 30% of the time. A missense variant in DCLRE1C was later tied to TCR beta V- and J-gene trimming. Later work found that TCR association rates differed between HLA loci; DRB1 had the most and HLA-C the fewest.

The sample holds one count of this clone. The antigen remains undetermined. The ends were cut back, 7 bases at V and 0 bases at J, with 6 bases in the middle. CDR1 and CDR2 from the germline V gene are SGHRS and YFSETQ. This CDR3 contains 12 residues. The receptor's source is a woman aged 60 to 75 in good health and CMV-seronegative. Sequencing input: PBMCs. V gene TRBV5-1 combines with J gene TRBJ2-3; D call uncertain. The CDR3 protein is CASFLSTDTQYF. CDR3 nucleotide sequence: TGCGCCAGCTTCCTAAGCACAGATACGCAGTATTTT.